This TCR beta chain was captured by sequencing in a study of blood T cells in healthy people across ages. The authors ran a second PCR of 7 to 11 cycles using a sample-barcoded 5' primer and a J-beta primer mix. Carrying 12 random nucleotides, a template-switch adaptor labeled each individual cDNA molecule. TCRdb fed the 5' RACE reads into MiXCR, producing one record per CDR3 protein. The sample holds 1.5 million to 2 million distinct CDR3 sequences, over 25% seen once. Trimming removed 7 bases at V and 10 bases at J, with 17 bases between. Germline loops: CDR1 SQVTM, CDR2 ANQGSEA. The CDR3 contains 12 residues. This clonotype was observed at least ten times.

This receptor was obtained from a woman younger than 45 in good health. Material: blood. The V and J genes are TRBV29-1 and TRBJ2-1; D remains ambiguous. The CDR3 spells CSAGDRSGEQFF. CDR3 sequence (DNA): TGCAGCGCCGGAGATCGATCTGGCGAGCAGTTCTTC.